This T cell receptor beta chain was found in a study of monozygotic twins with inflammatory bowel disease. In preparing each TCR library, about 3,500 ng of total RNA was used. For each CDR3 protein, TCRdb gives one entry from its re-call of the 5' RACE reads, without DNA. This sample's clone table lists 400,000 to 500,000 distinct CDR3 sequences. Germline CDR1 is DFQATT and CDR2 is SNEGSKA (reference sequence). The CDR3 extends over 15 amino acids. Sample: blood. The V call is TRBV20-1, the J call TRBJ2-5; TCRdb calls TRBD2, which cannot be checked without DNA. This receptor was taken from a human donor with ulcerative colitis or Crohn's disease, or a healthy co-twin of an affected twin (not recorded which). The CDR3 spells CSARKLAGGDRTQYF.